This T cell receptor (beta chain) was profiled in a study of regulatory T cells in long-lasting Graves disease. General study points: Persistent Graves' patients had lower TCR diversity than newly diagnosed ones. The study found persistent patients shared more public clonotypes (roughly 2,800) than new patients (approximately 870). Persistent disease favored TRBV28, TRBJ1-2 and TRBJ2-5.

The CDR3 spans 14 residues. Looked up from germline, CDR1 is SEHNR and CDR2 is FQNEAQ (reference sequence). Germline trimming cut 5 bases from V and 6 bases from J; bases unmatched to any gene: 8. This clonotype has at least ten counts. Antigen: not known. To make TCR beta libraries, researchers used iRepertoire HTBI primers and Arm-PCR of CDR3 regions. TCRdb called the multiplex PCR reads again in MiXCR, with one record for every CDR3 protein. The profile shows about 470,000 distinct CDR3 sequences, under 25% of them singletons. Time point: persistent/refractory GD, antithyroid drugs over 5 years with positive TRAb. RNA isolated from PBMCs was used to make the TCR library. Patients hailed from an endocrinology department in Xi'an, China.

The rearrangement joins TRBV7-9 to TRBJ1-2; 8 bases align to TRBD1. This specimen was peripheral blood mononuclear cells (PBMCs), taken when the disease was refractory, from a patient treated with antithyroid drugs. This clonotype was obtained from a female donor with Graves disease. The DNA of the CDR3 is TGTGCCAGCAGCCCATCCGGACAGGGAAATGGCTACACCTTC. Residues: CASSPSGQGNGYTF.